The subject of this entry is one T cell receptor (beta chain). This specimen belongs to a study of OX40 agonist ivuxolimab in advanced cancers. The wider study: Every 2 weeks, patients got intravenous ivuxolimab at one of six dose levels (0.01-10 mg/kg). Earlier treatment with anti-PD-1, anti-PD-L1 or anti-CTLA-4 was permitted, and 30% to 40% had received some.

Between the trimmed V and J ends, which lost 6 bases and 2 bases, there was a span of 8 bases. The CDR3 is 12 residues long. Germline assignment: CDR1 MDHEN and CDR2 SYDVKM. Only in-frame clones appear in the TCRdb table, and some are missing; sequencing was by immunoSEQ multiplex PCR. The repertoire holds some 50,000 clones, with around 80% as singletons. This rearrangement joins TRBV28 to TRBJ2-7; unclear D gene. Specimen: CD4+ or CD8+ T cells sorted from blood, collected in a trial of the OX40 agonist ivuxolimab. This TCR derives from an adult with an advanced solid tumor such as melanoma, head and neck, liver or kidney cancer. This CDR3 is CASSLRAYEQYF. The CDR3 region has the DNA TGTGCCAGCAGCCTCCGGGCCTACGAGCAGTACTTC.